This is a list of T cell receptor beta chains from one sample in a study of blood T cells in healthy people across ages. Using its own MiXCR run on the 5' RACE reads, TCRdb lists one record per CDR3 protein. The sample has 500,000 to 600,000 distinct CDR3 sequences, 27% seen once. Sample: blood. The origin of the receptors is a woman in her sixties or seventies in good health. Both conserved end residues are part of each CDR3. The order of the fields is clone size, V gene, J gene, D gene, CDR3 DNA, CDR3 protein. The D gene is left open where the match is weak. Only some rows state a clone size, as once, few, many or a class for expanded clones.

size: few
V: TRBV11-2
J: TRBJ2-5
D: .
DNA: TGTGCCAGCAGCTTATATCCCCAAGGAGAGGCCCAGTACTTC
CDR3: CASSLYPQGEAQYF

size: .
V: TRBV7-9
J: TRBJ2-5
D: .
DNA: TGTGCCAGCAGCTCGGTACGGGGGAAAGAGACCCAGTACTTC
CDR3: CASSSVRGKETQYF

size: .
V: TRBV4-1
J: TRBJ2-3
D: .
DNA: TGCGCCAGCAGCCCCCCGGCTCCTTCTAGCACAGATACGCAGTATTTT
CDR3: CASSPPAPSSTDTQYF

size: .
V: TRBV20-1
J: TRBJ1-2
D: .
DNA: TGCAGTGCTGTCCCCGTTTGGGGGAGTGCCGTTGATTATGGCTACACCTTC
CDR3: CSAVPVWGSAVDYGYTF

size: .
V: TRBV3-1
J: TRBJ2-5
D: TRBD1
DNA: TGTGCCAGCAGCCAACCCGGACAGGGAAAGGAGACCCAGTACTTC
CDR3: CASSQPGQGKETQYF

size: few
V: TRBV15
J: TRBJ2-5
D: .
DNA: TGTGCCACCAGCAGTCTTGGGGGAACGAATGAGCGGTTCTTC
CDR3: CATSSLGGTNERFF

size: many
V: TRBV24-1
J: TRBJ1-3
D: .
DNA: TGTGCCACCAGACGCCCGACGGCCTCTGGAAACACCATATATTTT
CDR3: CATRRPTASGNTIYF

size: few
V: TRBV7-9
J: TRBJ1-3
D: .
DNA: TGTGCCAGCACTCACCTCTCTGGAAACACCATATATTTT
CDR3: CASTHLSGNTIYF

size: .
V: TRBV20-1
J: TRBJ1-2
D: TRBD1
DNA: TGCAGTGCTAGAGACGAGCTCGGGACAGGGAAGGGAGTCTATGGCTACACCTTC
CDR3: CSARDELGTGKGVYGYTF

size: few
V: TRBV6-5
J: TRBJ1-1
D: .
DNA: TGTGCCAGCAGTTACAAGTCAGTCCCGGCCACTGAAGCTTTCTTT
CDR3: CASSYKSVPATEAFF

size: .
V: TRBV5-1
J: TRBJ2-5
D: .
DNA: TGCGCCAGCAGCTTGGACCCTATCGGGACCCAGTACTTC
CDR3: CASSLDPIGTQYF

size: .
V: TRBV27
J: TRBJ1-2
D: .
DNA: TGTGCCAGCAGCCGCATCGTCGGACAGCCCGGCTACACCTTC
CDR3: CASSRIVGQPGYTF

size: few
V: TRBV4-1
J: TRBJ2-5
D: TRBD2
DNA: TGCGCCAGCAGCCAAGGACTAGCGGGGATACAAGAGACCCAGTACTTC
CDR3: CASSQGLAGIQETQYF